These 17 T cell receptor beta chains were sequenced from one sample in a study of monozygotic twins with inflammatory bowel disease. TCRdb re-called the 5' RACE reads and gives one entry per CDR3 protein, without DNA. The sample table sets out a few hundred thousand distinct CDR3 sequences. Sequencing input: blood. These receptors all stem from a human donor with ulcerative colitis or Crohn's disease, or a healthy co-twin of an affected twin (not recorded which).

The chain is built from TRBV5-1 and TRBJ2-5. Germline lookup yields CDR1 SGHRS and CDR2 YFSETQ. The CDR3 runs 12 residues. CDR3 in amino acids: CASSGFEQTQYF.

The gene calls are TRBV4-3 and TRBJ2-3; TCRdb picks TRBD1, but there is no DNA to check that call. The CDR3 consists of 14 residues. Germline assignment: CDR1 LGHNA and CDR2 YSLEER. CDR3 loop: CASSPGQGQDTQYF.

The chain is built from TRBV3-1 and TRBJ2-3; as DNA is missing, the TRBD1 call by TCRdb cannot be tested. Germline V gene lookup returns CDR1 LGHDT and CDR2 YNNKEL (reference sequence). The CDR3 contains 16 residues. The CDR3 here is CASSQARGGVPDTQYF.

This chain joins TRBV5-6 and TRBJ1-6; checking the TCRdb D call of TRBD1 is not possible without DNA. This CDR3 is 15 amino acids long. CDR1 is SGHDT, CDR2 YYEEEE, per germline. CDR3 sequence: CASSLDGGSFGPLHF. Variable domain in full (rest from reference TRBV5-6 and TRBJ1-6): DAGVTQSPTHLIKTRGQQVTLRCSPKSGHDTVSWYQQALGQGPQFIFQYYEEEERQRGNFPDRFSGHQFPNYSSELNVNALLLGDSALYLCASSLDGGSFGPLHFGNGTRLTVT.

This rearrangement joins TRBV6-5 to TRBJ1-1; lacking DNA, the TRBD1 call made by TCRdb goes unchecked. In germline, CDR1 is MNHEY, CDR2 SVGAGI. This CDR3 has 15 amino acids. Here the CDR3 reads CASSYSPRGGTEAFF.

The chain joins TRBV2 to TRBJ1-1. CDR1 SNHLY and CDR2 FYNNEI come from the germline V gene. There are 13 residues in the CDR3. The CDR3 sequence: CASRGSVNTEAFF.

The chain recombines TRBV4-3 with TRBJ2-7; TCRdb reports TRBD1, a call that lacks DNA to check it against. The CDR3 is 15 residues long. The germline V gene encodes CDR1 LGHNA and CDR2 YSLEER. The CDR3 spells CASSQRTGYGYEQYF.

CDR3 loop: CASSQWGGRLNTGELFF. The chain carries TRBV4-3 and TRBJ2-2; TCRdb reports TRBD1, a call that lacks DNA to check it against. The CDR3 length is 17 residues. Germline V lookup: CDR1 LGHNA, CDR2 YSLEER.

This rearrangement joins TRBV6-2 or TRBV6-3 to TRBJ1-6; TCRdb selects TRBD1, and the lack of DNA leaves this call unchecked. The CDR3 spans 18 residues. Germline values: CDR1 MNHEY, CDR2 SVGEGT. The CDR3 here is CASSYPLGARTYNSPLHF.

The chain joins TRBV5-4 to TRBJ2-2; the D gene TCRdb calls, TRBD1, cannot be checked with no DNA. Per germline, CDR1 SGHNT and CDR2 YYREEE (reference sequence). There are 14 residues in the CDR3. CDR3 protein: CATELGGAGGELFF.

The CDR3 is CASSQTHSGRAYEQYF. The gene calls are TRBV4-3 and TRBJ2-7. CDR1 is LGHNA, CDR2 YSLEER, per germline. CDR3 size: 16 residues.

The V and J genes are TRBV20-1 and TRBJ2-1; without DNA, the TCRdb call of TRBD2 cannot be checked. Looked up from germline, CDR1 is DFQATT and CDR2 is SNEGSKA (reference sequence). The CDR3 loop spans 20 amino acids. This CDR3 is CSALTLSGGTGIYSYNEQFF.

The chain uses TRBV7-2 and TRBJ2-2. The CDR3 contains 14 residues. Per germline, CDR1 SGHTA and CDR2 FQGNSA. This CDR3 is CASSSRRSTGELFF.

This rearrangement joins TRBV24-1 to TRBJ1-2; TCRdb designates TRBD1, a call that cannot be tested without DNA. Germline values: CDR1 KGHDR, CDR2 SFDVKD. The CDR3 is 14 amino acids. CDR3 sequence: CATSDLDRDHGYTF.

The chain is built from TRBV10-3 and TRBJ2-7; TCRdb calls TRBD1, which cannot be checked without DNA. Germline values: CDR1 ENHRY, CDR2 SYGVKD. This CDR3 has 15 amino acids. The CDR3: CATYAGTGGWDEQYF.

The chain has TRBV6-2 or TRBV6-3 and TRBJ1-4. Germline CDR1 MNHEY, CDR2 SVGEGT. The CDR3 totals 17 residues. The CDR3 sequence is CASSYSTTAATNEKLFF.

This chain links TRBV5-4 with TRBJ2-7; the TCRdb D gene call, TRBD1, has no DNA to confirm it. The CDR3 totals 12 residues. Germline CDR1 SGHNT, CDR2 YYREEE (reference sequence). The CDR3 sequence is CASSRGQLEQYF.